The 2 T cell receptor beta chains below come from one sample, sequenced in a study of blood T cell repertoires in COVID-19. The data were produced by immunoSEQ multiplex PCR, yet TCRdb's version contains in-frame clones alone and is incomplete. The top ten hold roughly a tenth of the sample, which has about 310,000 clones, roughly nine tenths seen once. Sequenced sample: PBMCs or T cells enriched from blood (not recorded which). Every receptor here comes from a young woman who had recovered from COVID-19.

CDR3: CASSEGTVFTEAFF. The CDR3 DNA follows: TGTGCCAGCAGTGAGGGTACAGTTTTTACTGAAGCTTTCTTT. V and J are TRBV6-1 and TRBJ1-1, with unresolved D. The germline gives CDR1 MNHNS, CDR2 SASEGT. The CDR3 covers 14 residues. V gave up 3 bases and J gave up 5 bases, with 13 bases separating them.

The chain recombines TRBV19 with TRBJ1-5; D not certain. Deletions cut 3 bases from V and 0 bases from J, with 12 bases between. The CDR3 length is 16 residues. Germline V CDR1 and CDR2: LNHDA, SQIVND (reference sequence). CDR3 DNA: TGTGCCAGTAGTATTCACGGCCAGGTTAGCAATCAGCCCCAGCATTTT. Residues: CASSIHGQVSNQPQHF. Complete variable domain (other parts from reference TRBV19 and TRBJ1-5): DGGITQSPKYLFRKEGQNVTLSCEQNLNHDAMYWYRQDPGQGLRLIYYSQIVNDFQKGDIAEGYSVSREKKESFPLTVTSAQKNPTAFYLCASSIHGQVSNQPQHFGDGTRLSIL.